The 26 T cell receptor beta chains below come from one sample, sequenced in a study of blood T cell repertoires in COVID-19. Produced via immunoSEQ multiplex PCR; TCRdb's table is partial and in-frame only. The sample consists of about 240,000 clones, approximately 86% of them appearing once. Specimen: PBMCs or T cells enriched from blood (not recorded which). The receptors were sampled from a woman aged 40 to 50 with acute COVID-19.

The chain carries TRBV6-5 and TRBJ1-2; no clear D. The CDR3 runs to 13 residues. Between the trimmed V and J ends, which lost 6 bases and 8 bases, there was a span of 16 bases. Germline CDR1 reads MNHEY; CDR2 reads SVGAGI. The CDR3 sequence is CASSRTEARGYTF. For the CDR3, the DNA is TGTGCCAGCAGCCGGACGGAGGCGAGAGGCTACACCTTC.

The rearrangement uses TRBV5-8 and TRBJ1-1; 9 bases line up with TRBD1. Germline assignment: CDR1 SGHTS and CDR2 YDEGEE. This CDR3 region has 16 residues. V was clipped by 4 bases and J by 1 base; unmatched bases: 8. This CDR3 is CASSLHRGPGNTEAFF. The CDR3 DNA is TGTGCCAGCAGCCTACACAGGGGGCCGGGGAACACTGAAGCTTTCTTT.

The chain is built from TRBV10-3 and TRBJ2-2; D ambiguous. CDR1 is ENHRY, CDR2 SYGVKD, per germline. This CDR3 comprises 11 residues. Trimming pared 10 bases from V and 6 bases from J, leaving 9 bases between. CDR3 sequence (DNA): TGTGCCACCGACTCCGCCGGGGAGCTGTTTTTT. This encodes CATDSAGELFF.

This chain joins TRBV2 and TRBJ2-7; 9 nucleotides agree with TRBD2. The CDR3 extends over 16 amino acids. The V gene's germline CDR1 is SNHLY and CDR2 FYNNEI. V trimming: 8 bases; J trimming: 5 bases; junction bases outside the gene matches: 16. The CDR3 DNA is TGTGCCAGCTCCCTTCCGCGGGAGGGCCTTTCCCACGAGCAGTACTTC. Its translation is CASSLPREGLSHEQYF. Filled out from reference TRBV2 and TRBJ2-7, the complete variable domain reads EPEVTQTPSHQVTQMGQEVILRCVPISNHLYFYWYRQILGQKVEFLVSFYNNEISEKSEIFDDQFSVERPDGSNFTLKIRSTKLEDSAMYFCASSLPREGLSHEQYFGPGTRLTVT.

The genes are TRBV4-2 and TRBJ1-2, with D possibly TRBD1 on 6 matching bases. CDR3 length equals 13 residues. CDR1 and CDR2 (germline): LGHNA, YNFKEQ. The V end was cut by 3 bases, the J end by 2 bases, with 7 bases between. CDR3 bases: TGTGCCAGCAGCCACCAGGGGAACTATGGCTACACCTTC. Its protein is CASSHQGNYGYTF.

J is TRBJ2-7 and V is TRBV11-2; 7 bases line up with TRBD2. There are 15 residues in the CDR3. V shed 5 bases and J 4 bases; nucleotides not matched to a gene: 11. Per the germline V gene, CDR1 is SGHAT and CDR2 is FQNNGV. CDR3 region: CASSPPGGVHYEQYF. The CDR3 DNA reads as TGTGCCAGCAGCCCCCCGGGGGGAGTCCATTACGAGCAGTACTTC.

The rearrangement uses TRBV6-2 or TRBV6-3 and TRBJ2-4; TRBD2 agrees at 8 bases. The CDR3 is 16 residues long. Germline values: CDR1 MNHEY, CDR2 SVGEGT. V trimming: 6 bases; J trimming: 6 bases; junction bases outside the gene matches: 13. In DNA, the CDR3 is TGTGCCAGCAGCTCTAACCCCGGACGGGAGGGAAACATTCAGTACTTC. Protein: CASSSNPGREGNIQYF.

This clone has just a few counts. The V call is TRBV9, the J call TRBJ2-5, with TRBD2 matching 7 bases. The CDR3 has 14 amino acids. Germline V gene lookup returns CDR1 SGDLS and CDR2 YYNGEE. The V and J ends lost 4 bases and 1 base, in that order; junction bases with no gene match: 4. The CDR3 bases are TGTGCCAGCAGCCTAAGCGGGATCCAAGAGACCCAGTACTTC. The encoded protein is CASSLSGIQETQYF.

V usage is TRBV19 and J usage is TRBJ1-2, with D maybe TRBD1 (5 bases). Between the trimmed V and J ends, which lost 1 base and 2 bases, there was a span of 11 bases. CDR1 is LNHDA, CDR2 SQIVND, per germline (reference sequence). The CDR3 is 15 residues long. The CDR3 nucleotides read TGTGCCAGTAGTATAGGCCCGGACAAAAACTATGGCTACACCTTC. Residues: CASSIGPDKNYGYTF.

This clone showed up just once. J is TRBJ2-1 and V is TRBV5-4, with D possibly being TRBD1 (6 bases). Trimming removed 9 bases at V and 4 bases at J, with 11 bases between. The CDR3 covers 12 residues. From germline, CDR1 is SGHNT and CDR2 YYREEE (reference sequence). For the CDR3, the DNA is TGTGCCACTACGGACAGTTACAATGAGCAGTTCTTC. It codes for CATTDSYNEQFF.

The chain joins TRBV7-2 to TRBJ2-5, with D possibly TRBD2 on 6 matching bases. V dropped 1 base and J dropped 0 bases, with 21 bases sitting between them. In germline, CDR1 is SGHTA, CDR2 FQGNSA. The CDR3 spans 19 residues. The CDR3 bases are TGTGCCAGCAGCTTAGTGGAGGGAGCTTGGGGCTCCAACCAAGAGACCCAGTACTTC. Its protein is CASSLVEGAWGSNQETQYF.

The chain's CDR3 is CASSPRTNTGELFF. The CDR3 nucleotides read TGTGCCAGCAGCCCCAGAACGAACACCGGGGAGCTGTTTTTT. The rearrangement links TRBV7-3 to TRBJ2-2; D is unclear. V lost 5 bases to trimming and J lost 0 bases, with 7 bases between them. The germline V gene has CDR1 SGHTA and CDR2 FQGTGA. This CDR3 contains 14 residues.

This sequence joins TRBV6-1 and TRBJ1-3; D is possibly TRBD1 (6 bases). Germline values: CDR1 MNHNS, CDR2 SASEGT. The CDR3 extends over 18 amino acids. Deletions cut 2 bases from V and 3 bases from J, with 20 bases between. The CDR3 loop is CASSEWYWGGEFGNTIYF. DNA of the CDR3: TGTGCCAGCAGTGAATGGTACTGGGGGGGCGAGTTTGGAAACACCATATATTTT.

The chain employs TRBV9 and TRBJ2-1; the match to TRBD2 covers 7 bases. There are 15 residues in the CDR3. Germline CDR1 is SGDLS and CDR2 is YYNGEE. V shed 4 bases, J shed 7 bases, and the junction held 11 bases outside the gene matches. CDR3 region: CASSNYAGDFNEQFF. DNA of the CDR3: TGTGCCAGCAGCAACTACGCGGGAGACTTTAATGAGCAGTTCTTC.

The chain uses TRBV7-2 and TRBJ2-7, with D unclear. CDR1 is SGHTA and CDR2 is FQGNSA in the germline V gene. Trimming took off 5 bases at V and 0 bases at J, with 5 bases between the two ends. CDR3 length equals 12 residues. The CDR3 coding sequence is TGTGCCAGCAGCGACTCCTCCTACGAGCAGTACTTC. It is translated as CASSDSSYEQYF.

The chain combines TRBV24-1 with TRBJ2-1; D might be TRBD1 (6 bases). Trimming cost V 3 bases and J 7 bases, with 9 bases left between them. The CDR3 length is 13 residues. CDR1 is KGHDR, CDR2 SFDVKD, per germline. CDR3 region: CATSDDRRNEQFF. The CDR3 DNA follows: TGTGCCACCAGTGATGACAGGAGAAATGAGCAGTTCTTC.

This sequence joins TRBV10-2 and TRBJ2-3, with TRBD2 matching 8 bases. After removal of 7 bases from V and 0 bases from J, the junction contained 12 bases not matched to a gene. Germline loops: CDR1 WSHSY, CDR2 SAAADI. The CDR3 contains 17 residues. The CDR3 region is CASTPAAGGTSTDTQYF. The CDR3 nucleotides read TGCGCCAGCACCCCGGCGGCGGGAGGTACTAGCACAGATACGCAGTATTTT.

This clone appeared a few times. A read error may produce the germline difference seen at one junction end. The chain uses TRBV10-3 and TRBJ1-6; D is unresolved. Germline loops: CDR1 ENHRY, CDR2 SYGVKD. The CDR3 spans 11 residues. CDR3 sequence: CAISDNSPLHF. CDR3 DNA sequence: TGTGCCATCTCCGATAATTCACCCCTCCACTTT.

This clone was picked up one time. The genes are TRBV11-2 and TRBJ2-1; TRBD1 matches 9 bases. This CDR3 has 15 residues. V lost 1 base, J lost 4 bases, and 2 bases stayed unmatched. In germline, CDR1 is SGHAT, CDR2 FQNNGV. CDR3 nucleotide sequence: TGTGCCAGCAGCTTAGGACAGGGGGGATACAATGAGCAGTTCTTC. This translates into CASSLGQGGYNEQFF.

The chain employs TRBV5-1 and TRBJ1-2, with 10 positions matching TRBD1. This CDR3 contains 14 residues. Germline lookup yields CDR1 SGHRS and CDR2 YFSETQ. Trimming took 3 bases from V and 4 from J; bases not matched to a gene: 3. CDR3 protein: CASSSGQGTYGYTF. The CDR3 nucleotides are TGCGCCAGCAGCTCGGGACAGGGGACCTATGGCTACACCTTC.

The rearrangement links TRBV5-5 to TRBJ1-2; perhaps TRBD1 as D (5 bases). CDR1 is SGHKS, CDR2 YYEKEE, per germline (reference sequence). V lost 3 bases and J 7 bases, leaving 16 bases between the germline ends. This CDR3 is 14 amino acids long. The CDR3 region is CASSSDADGAGYTF. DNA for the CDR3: TGTGCCAGCAGCTCTGATGCAGATGGGGCTGGCTACACCTTC.

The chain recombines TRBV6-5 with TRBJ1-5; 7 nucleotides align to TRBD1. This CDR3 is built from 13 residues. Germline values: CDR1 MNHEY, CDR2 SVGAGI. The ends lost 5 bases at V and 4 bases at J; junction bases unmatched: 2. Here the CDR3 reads CASSRDRNQPQHF. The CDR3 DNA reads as TGTGCCAGCAGTCGGGACAGAAATCAGCCCCAGCATTTT.

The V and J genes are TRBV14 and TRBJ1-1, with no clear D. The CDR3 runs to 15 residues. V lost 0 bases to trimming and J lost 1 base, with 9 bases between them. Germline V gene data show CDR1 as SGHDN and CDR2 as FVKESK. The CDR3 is CASSQDSAWNTEAFF. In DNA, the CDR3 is TGTGCCAGCAGCCAAGACTCTGCGTGGAACACTGAAGCTTTCTTT.

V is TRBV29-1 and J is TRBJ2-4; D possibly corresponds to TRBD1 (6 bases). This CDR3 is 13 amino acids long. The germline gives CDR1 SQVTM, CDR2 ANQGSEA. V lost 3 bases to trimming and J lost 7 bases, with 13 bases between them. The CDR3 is CSVDVERGNIQYF. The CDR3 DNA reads TGCAGCGTTGATGTCGAGAGGGGGAACATTCAGTACTTC.

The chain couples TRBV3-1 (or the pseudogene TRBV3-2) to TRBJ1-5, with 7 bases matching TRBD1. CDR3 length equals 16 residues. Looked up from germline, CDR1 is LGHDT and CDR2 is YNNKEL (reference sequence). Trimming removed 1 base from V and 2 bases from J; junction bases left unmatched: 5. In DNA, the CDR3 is TGTGCCAGCAGCCAAGGGAGGGGGCTCGGCAATCAGCCCCAGCATTTT. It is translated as CASSQGRGLGNQPQHF.

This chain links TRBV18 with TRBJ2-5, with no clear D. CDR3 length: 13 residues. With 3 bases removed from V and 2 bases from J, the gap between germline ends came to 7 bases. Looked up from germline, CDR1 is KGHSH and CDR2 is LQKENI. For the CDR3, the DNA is TGTGCCAGCTCACCGGGCGCTCAAGAGACCCAGTACTTC. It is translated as CASSPGAQETQYF.